Listed here are 20 T cell receptor beta chains from one sample, sequenced in a study of blood T cell repertoires in COVID-19. TCRdb keeps only in-frame clones here, not all; method: immunoSEQ multiplex PCR. The sample includes roughly 670,000 clones, more than 80% of them seen just once. Sequencing was performed on peripheral blood. The receptors come from a woman under 30 with acute or convalescent COVID-19.

The chain joins TRBV7-3 to TRBJ1-6, with a possible D match to TRBD1 (6 bases). V gave up 0 bases and J gave up 6 bases, with 12 bases separating them. The CDR3 has 16 residues. Germline loops: CDR1 SGHTA, CDR2 FQGTGA. In DNA form, the CDR3 reads TGTGCCAGCAGCTTAACTGGGGGCGCGGGTAATTCACCCCTCCACTTT. The encoded protein is CASSLTGGAGNSPLHF.

This clone was counted a few times. The CDR3 spells CASSLEWGSSYEQYF. CDR3 coding DNA: TGTGCCAGCAGCTTGGAGTGGGGCAGCTCCTACGAGCAGTACTTC. V and J are TRBV5-5 and TRBJ2-7; perhaps TRBD1 as D (5 bases). CDR3 size: 15 residues. V lost 0 bases and J lost 0, with 10 bases in between. CDR1 SGHKS and CDR2 YYEKEE come from the germline V gene (reference sequence).

V is TRBV28 and J is TRBJ1-2; 7 bases align to TRBD1. The trim removed 7 bases at V and 8 bases at J, leaving 7 bases unmatched. The CDR3 totals 12 residues. From germline, CDR1 is MDHEN and CDR2 SYDVKM. As DNA, the CDR3 is TGTGCCAGCACCCCGGACAGGACCGGCTACACCTTC. Translation: CASTPDRTGYTF.

This chain links TRBV7-6 with TRBJ1-2, with a weak D call TRBD1 (5 bases). V lost 6 bases to trimming and J lost 8 bases, with 16 bases between them. CDR1 and CDR2 (germline): SGHVS, FNYEAQ. This CDR3 has 13 residues. The CDR3 nucleotides are TGTGCCAGCAGTCTTAGATGGGGGGACGGCTACACCTTC. This gives the protein CASSLRWGDGYTF.

This clone was counted a single time. The chain links TRBV28 to TRBJ1-2; D not resolved. CDR3 length: 13 amino acids. Germline V gene lookup returns CDR1 MDHEN and CDR2 SYDVKM. Trimming took 4 bases from V and 4 from J, leaving 10 bases between them. Written as DNA, the CDR3 is TGTGCCAGCAGTTCCGGGAACCTCTATGGCTACACCTTC. This encodes CASSSGNLYGYTF.

The V and J genes are TRBV6-1 and TRBJ2-7; the D gene is possibly TRBD2 (5 bases). The germline V gene encodes CDR1 MNHNS and CDR2 SASEGT. This CDR3 contains 15 residues. Trimming took 0 bases from V and 1 from J, leaving 10 bases between them. The DNA of the CDR3 is TGTGCCAGCAGTGAAGCGGGCAGGAGGTCCTACGAGCAGTACTTC. The encoded protein is CASSEAGRRSYEQYF.

This clone was seen only a few times. The rearrangement links TRBV7-9 to TRBJ2-7; 9 nucleotides line up with TRBD2. V was pared by 4 bases and J by 0 bases, with 4 bases of the junction left unmatched. Germline assignment: CDR1 SEHNR and CDR2 FQNEAQ (reference sequence). The CDR3 is 15 residues long. The CDR3 sequence is CASSSAGGSSYEQYF. The CDR3 DNA sequence: TGTGCCAGCAGCTCAGCGGGGGGAAGCTCCTACGAGCAGTACTTC.

This clone occurred a few times. The V gene is TRBV7-8, the J gene TRBJ1-6, with 7 bases fitting TRBD1. The germline CDR1 and CDR2 sequences are SGHVS and FQNEAQ. Germline trimming cut 3 bases from V and 10 bases from J; bases unmatched to any gene: 6. CDR3 length: 14 amino acids. CDR3 bases: TGTGCCAGCAGCTTGGGACAGAACGAATCACCCCTCCACTTT. Translation: CASSLGQNESPLHF. Complete variable domain (other parts from reference TRBV7-8 and TRBJ1-6): GAGVSQSPRYKVAKRGQDVALRCDPISGHVSLFWYQQALGQGPEFLTYFQNEAQLDKSGLPSDRFFAERPEGSVSTLKIQRTQQEDSAVYLCASSLGQNESPLHFGNGTRLTVT.

V gene TRBV5-5 combines with J gene TRBJ2-1, with 7 bases identical to TRBD1. V lost 3 bases, J lost 1 base, and 16 bases stayed unmatched. The CDR3 covers 19 residues. Germline assignment: CDR1 SGHKS and CDR2 YYEKEE (reference sequence). DNA for the CDR3: TGTGCCAGCAGCTCCTATCCCGCCGGGACAGTTATTTCCTACAATGAGCAGTTCTTC. Protein product: CASSSYPAGTVISYNEQFF. Combining the CDR3 with reference TRBV5-5 and TRBJ2-1 gives the whole variable domain DAGVTQSPTHLIKTRGQQVTLRCSPISGHKSVSWYQQVLGQGPQFIFQYYEKEERGRGNFPDRFSARQFPNYSSELNVNALLLGDSALYLCASSSYPAGTVISYNEQFFGPGTRLTVL.

The chain has TRBV6-5 and TRBJ1-1, with a tentative D call TRBD1 (6 bases). Trimming left V 4 bases short and J 4 bases short, with 7 bases between. This CDR3 comprises 12 residues. Germline V CDR1 and CDR2: MNHEY, SVGAGI. CDR3: CASSSGVTEAFF. CDR3 DNA: TGTGCCAGCAGTTCAGGGGTCACTGAAGCTTTCTTT.

The rearrangement uses TRBV5-5 and TRBJ1-6; TRBD1 matches at 8 bases. Germline V gives CDR1 SGHKS, CDR2 YYEKEE (reference sequence). The CDR3 is made up of 13 amino acids. Trimming at V came to 4 bases and at J to 11 bases, leaving 5 bases not matched to a gene. The CDR3 loop is CASSAGTGPPLHF. In DNA form, the CDR3 reads TGTGCCAGCAGCGCCGGGACAGGCCCACCCCTCCACTTT.

The chain carries TRBV12-3 or TRBV12-4 and TRBJ1-1; unclear D gene. The CDR3 length is 13 residues. V gave up 2 bases and J gave up 7 bases, with 11 bases separating them. DNA of the CDR3: TGTGCCAGCAGTTTAAGTGGACTTCATGAAGCTTTCTTT. Its protein product is CASSLSGLHEAFF.

The rearrangement uses TRBV27 and TRBJ2-7; D is perhaps TRBD2 (6 bases). Trimming removed 4 bases from V and 3 bases from J, with 10 bases in between. The length of the CDR3 is 13 residues. The germline V gene encodes CDR1 MNHEY and CDR2 SMNVEV (reference sequence). The CDR3 is CASSSGAYYEQYF. CDR3 in DNA: TGTGCCAGCAGTTCGGGAGCTTACTACGAGCAGTACTTC.

The chain has TRBV6-4 and TRBJ2-3, with 7 bases identical to TRBD1. Per germline, CDR1 MRHNA and CDR2 SNTAGT. The CDR3 sequence is 15 residues long. Trimming removed 0 bases from V and 3 bases from J; junction bases left unmatched: 3. The CDR3, as DNA: TGTGCCAGCAGTGACTCAGGGACAGCTACAGATACGCAGTATTTT. Encoded protein: CASSDSGTATDTQYF.

This clone was seen only once. J is TRBJ2-3 and V is TRBV6-2 or TRBV6-3, with 8 bases fitting TRBD1. V trimming: 2 bases; J trimming: 3 bases; junction bases outside the gene matches: 4. Per germline, CDR1 MNHEY and CDR2 SVGEGT. The CDR3 has 15 amino acids. In DNA form, the CDR3 reads TGTGCCAGCAGTTACAGTTGGACAGGGACAGATACGCAGTATTTT. Protein: CASSYSWTGTDTQYF.

This chain joins TRBV12-3 or TRBV12-4 and TRBJ1-5, with a tentative D call TRBD1 (6 bases). V was shortened by 4 bases and J by 4 bases, with 8 bases between the two germline ends. This CDR3 has 13 residues. The CDR3 spells CASSYRENQPQHF. CDR3 in DNA: TGTGCCAGCAGTTACAGGGAGAATCAGCCCCAGCATTTT.

The chain has TRBV10-3 and TRBJ2-7; D might be TRBD1 (5 bases). The CDR3 loop spans 14 amino acids. Germline V gene data show CDR1 as ENHRY and CDR2 as SYGVKD. The V end lost 7 bases, the J end lost 0 bases, and 13 bases lay between the germline ends. The CDR3 coding sequence is TGTGCCATCATGGACATCTCTTTCTCCTACGAGCAGTACTTC. Amino acids: CAIMDISFSYEQYF.

This chain uses TRBV19 with TRBJ1-1; TRBD1 matches 9 bases. V trimming: 5 bases; J trimming: 0 bases; junction bases outside the gene matches: 7. This CDR3 spans 16 amino acids. The germline V gene encodes CDR1 LNHDA and CDR2 SQIVND (reference sequence). Here the CDR3 reads CASSPTGGKMNTEAFF. The CDR3 nucleotides read TGTGCCAGTAGTCCGACAGGGGGAAAAATGAACACTGAAGCTTTCTTT.

V usage is TRBV3-1 (or the pseudogene TRBV3-2) and J usage is TRBJ1-1; D ambiguous. CDR1 is LGHDT, CDR2 YNNKEL, per germline (reference sequence). V lost 0 bases and J 5 bases, leaving 13 bases between the germline ends. CDR3 size: 15 residues. This chain's CDR3 is CASSQEEASSTEAFF. Written as DNA, the CDR3 is TGTGCCAGCAGCCAAGAAGAGGCATCCTCTACTGAAGCTTTCTTT.

V usage is TRBV24-1 and J usage is TRBJ1-2; TRBD1 aligns across 7 bases. The CDR3 is 14 amino acids. V lost 4 bases to trimming and J lost 3 bases; unmatched junction nucleotides: 4. CDR1 and CDR2 from the germline V gene are KGHDR and SFDVKD. The CDR3 reads CATSDPGQYYGYTF. CDR3 DNA: TGTGCCACCAGTGACCCGGGACAGTACTATGGCTACACCTTC.